Shown below are 22 T cell receptor beta chains from a single sample sequenced in a study of response to subunit inactivated influenza vaccine. TCRdb redid the calling of the RT-PCR reads with MiXCR, one entry per CDR3 protein. The data contain about 570,000 distinct CDR3 sequences, about 11% of them singletons. These data were likewise used in another study, on T cells expressing NK-cell markers. That publication notes: cDNA encoding TCR beta was synthesized via 5'RACE template switching incorporating UMIs.

The material sequenced was PBMCs from blood, taken on the day of vaccination. The origin of the receptors is a man aged 50 or older who received an inactivated influenza vaccine.

V and J are TRBV11-1 and TRBJ1-1; D gene ambiguous. In germline, CDR1 is SGHAT, CDR2 FQDESV (reference sequence). The CDR3 sequence is 13 residues long. The V gene lost 2 bases and the J gene lost 3 bases, with 7 bases spanning the gap. The CDR3 DNA reads TGTGCCAGCAGCTTAAATTGGGACACTGAAGCTTTCTTT. Its protein is CASSLNWDTEAFF.

The V gene is TRBV20-1, the J gene TRBJ2-5; D remains ambiguous. CDR1 and CDR2 (germline): DFQATT, SNEGSKA (reference sequence). This CDR3 is built from 16 residues. V was pared by 3 bases and J by 1 base, with 18 bases between. The CDR3 loop is CSASKMRQLPQETQYF. CDR3 coding DNA: TGCAGTGCTAGTAAGATGAGGCAGTTACCCCAAGAGACCCAGTACTTC.

About this clonotype itself: A clone one base away is much larger, so this may be a read error. In DNA form, the CDR3 reads TGTGCCAGCAGTTTTGATGAGCAGTTCTTC. Protein product: CASSFDEQFF. V gene TRBV12-3 or TRBV12-4 combines with J gene TRBJ2-1; no firm D call. The V and J ends lost 3 bases and 8 bases respectively, with 2 bases between them. This CDR3 contains 10 residues.

This clonotype was recorded a few times. The J gene is TRBJ2-5, the V gene TRBV7-3; 12 bases line up with TRBD2. CDR1 is SGHTA and CDR2 is FQGTGA in the germline V gene. The CDR3 is 15 residues long. Trimming at V came to 0 bases and at J to 8 bases, leaving 4 bases not matched to a gene. In DNA form, the CDR3 reads TGTGCCAGCAGCTTAACGGCTAGCGGGAGGGCAACCCAGTACTTC. As protein: CASSLTASGRATQYF.

The rearrangement joins TRBV27 to TRBJ2-3, with D possibly TRBD2 on 5 matching bases. Germline-derived CDR1 and CDR2 are MNHEY and SMNVEV (reference sequence). The germline V and J ends were trimmed by 4 bases and 7 bases, with 12 bases remaining between them. The CDR3 runs 13 residues. CDR3 nucleotide sequence: TGTGCCAGCAGTTCCCCCTGGAGGCATACGCAGTATTTT. This encodes CASSSPWRHTQYF.

This clonotype was seen ten or more times. This CDR3 reads CASSLRHANTGELFF. The CDR3 DNA follows: TGCGCCAGCAGCCTAAGACACGCGAACACCGGGGAGCTGTTTTTT. The chain couples TRBV5-1 to TRBJ2-2; D gene uncertain. The CDR3 sequence is 15 residues long. V lost 4 bases and J 0 bases, leaving 10 bases between the germline ends. From germline, CDR1 is SGHRS and CDR2 YFSETQ.

The CDR3 DNA reads as TGTGCCAGCAGTTTAAGGACGGACCTGTTAGAGACCCAGTACTTC. This encodes CASSLRTDLLETQYF. The gene calls are TRBV12-3 or TRBV12-4 and TRBJ2-5, with D hard to call. The V end was cut by 2 bases, the J end by 4 bases, with 14 bases between. This CDR3 has 15 residues.

The chain uses TRBV11-2 and TRBJ2-4; D gene ambiguous. This CDR3 contains 14 residues. CDR1 SGHAT and CDR2 FQNNGV come from the germline V gene. V was clipped by 5 bases and J by 3 bases, with 11 bases between them. CDR3 in DNA: TGTGCCAGCAGCCGAGCCATGGTCAAAAACATTCAGTACTTC. This sequence encodes CASSRAMVKNIQYF.

This clonotype was seen a handful of times. V and J are TRBV5-1 and TRBJ2-2; possibly TRBD1 for D (6 bases). The CDR3 is made up of 15 amino acids. Germline V gene sequence: CDR1 SGHRS, CDR2 YFSETQ. Trimming left V 0 bases short and J 4 bases short, with 10 bases between. CDR3 in amino acids: CASSLVAGATGELFF. The CDR3 DNA sequence: TGCGCCAGCAGCTTGGTAGCAGGGGCCACCGGGGAGCTGTTTTTT.

This clonotype was observed a handful of times. The J gene is TRBJ2-7, the V gene TRBV5-1; D might be TRBD2 (5 bases). V was cut by 4 bases and J by 2 bases, with 16 bases left in between. The V gene's germline CDR1 is SGHRS and CDR2 YFSETQ. This CDR3 region has 15 residues. CDR3 in amino acids: CASSLEPGIPYEQYF. The CDR3 DNA reads TGCGCCAGCAGCCTGGAGCCGGGAATACCCTACGAGCAGTACTTC.

In nucleotides, the CDR3 is TGTGCCAGCAGCCCCCGACAGGCCACTGAAGCTTTCTTT. It is translated as CASSPRQATEAFF. The rearrangement uses TRBV3-1 and TRBJ1-1, with D perhaps TRBD1 (6 bases). The CDR3 runs to 13 residues. The germline gives CDR1 LGHDT, CDR2 YNNKEL (reference sequence). The V end lost 4 bases, the J end lost 4 bases, and 10 bases lay between the germline ends.

The J gene is TRBJ2-4, the V gene TRBV24-1; no firm D call. CDR1 is KGHDR and CDR2 is SFDVKD in the germline V gene. The CDR3 has 14 amino acids. Trimming took 9 bases from V and 1 from J, leaving 12 bases between them. The CDR3 spells CATLDRAAKNIQYF. The CDR3, as DNA: TGTGCCACCCTAGACCGGGCGGCCAAAAACATTCAGTACTTC.

V is TRBV27 and J is TRBJ2-7, with D unresolved. The CDR3 runs 11 residues. Trimming removed 8 bases from V and 5 bases from J, with 10 bases in between. Germline V CDR1 and CDR2: MNHEY, SMNVEV (reference sequence). CDR3 sequence: CASVEGNEQYF. The CDR3 coding sequence is TGTGCCAGCGTAGAAGGGAACGAGCAGTACTTC.

This chain uses TRBV20-1 with TRBJ2-5; no clear D. The germline V gene encodes CDR1 DFQATT and CDR2 SNEGSKA (reference sequence). V lost 3 bases, J lost 0 bases, and 5 bases lay in between. This CDR3 spans 12 amino acids. CDR3 protein: CSARPYQETQYF. The CDR3 DNA is TGCAGTGCTAGGCCGTACCAAGAGACCCAGTACTTC.

This clonotype has a handful of counts. The chain couples TRBV12-3 or TRBV12-4 to TRBJ2-7; possible D gene TRBD2, 7 bases. The CDR3 is 15 residues long. The V gene lost 1 base and the J gene lost 2 bases, with 12 bases spanning the gap. CDR3 DNA sequence: TGTGCCAGCAGTTTAGACGGGGGGCTCACCTACGAGCAGTACTTC. Translating gives CASSLDGGLTYEQYF.

The chain uses TRBV5-1 and TRBJ1-1; D ambiguous. CDR3 size: 16 residues. The V end was cut by 0 bases, the J end by 0 bases, with 12 bases between. CDR1 is SGHRS and CDR2 is YFSETQ in the germline V gene. In DNA form, the CDR3 reads TGCGCCAGCAGCTTGGCCAGTTCCCTGATGAACACTGAAGCTTTCTTT. It specifies CASSLASSLMNTEAFF.

V usage is TRBV6-6 and J usage is TRBJ1-1, with D perhaps TRBD1 (5 bases). CDR1 is MNHNY, CDR2 SVGAGI, per germline (reference sequence). The germline V and J ends were trimmed by 2 bases and 10 bases, with 11 bases remaining between them. CDR3 length: 12 residues. In nucleotides, the CDR3 is TGTGCCAGCAGTTACCCCGACAGCGGAGCTTTCTTT. Amino acids: CASSYPDSGAFF.

The V and J genes are TRBV14 and TRBJ2-4, with D perhaps TRBD1 (5 bases). CDR3 size: 12 residues. The germline CDR1 and CDR2 sequences are SGHDN and FVKESK. V dropped 1 base and J dropped 11 bases, with 9 bases sitting between them. The CDR3 nucleotides are TGTGCCAGCAGCCAAGGCAGGGCCCTTCAGTACTTC. Protein sequence: CASSQGRALQYF.

At least ten counts were recorded for this clonotype. CDR3 protein: CASSLGAGSGNTIYF. CDR3 coding DNA: TGTGCCAGCAGCTTAGGTGCAGGGTCTGGAAACACCATATATTTT. This rearrangement joins TRBV7-2 to TRBJ1-3; possible D gene TRBD1, 5 bases. Deletions cut 1 base from V and 1 base from J, with 8 bases between. The germline gives CDR1 SGHTA, CDR2 FQGNSA. The CDR3 is 15 amino acids. The whole variable domain, filled in from reference TRBV7-2 and TRBJ1-3, reads GAGVSQSPSNKVTEKGKDVELRCDPISGHTALYWYRQSLGQGLEFLIYFQGNSAPDKSGLPSDRFSAERTGGSVSTLTIQRTQQEDSAVYLCASSLGAGSGNTIYFGEGSWLTVV.

Only a few counts were recorded for this clonotype. The V and J genes are TRBV7-2 and TRBJ2-4; 7 nucleotides align to TRBD1. Losses at the gene ends were 0 bases for V and 15 bases for J; bases not matched to a gene: 8. The CDR3 consists of 13 residues. Per germline, CDR1 SGHTA and CDR2 FQGNSA. CDR3 sequence reads: CASSLARGSQWYF. In DNA, the CDR3 is TGTGCCAGCAGCTTAGCCAGGGGGAGCCAGTGGTACTTC.

This clonotype has a handful of counts. The rearrangement uses TRBV7-3 and TRBJ2-2; TRBD2 agrees at 11 bases. Trimming removed 3 bases from V and 4 bases from J; junction bases left unmatched: 10. The CDR3 sequence is 18 residues long. The germline gives CDR1 SGHTA, CDR2 FQGTGA. The CDR3 is CASSFSPSGRQGTGELFF. The CDR3 DNA follows: TGTGCCAGCAGCTTCTCTCCTAGCGGGAGGCAAGGCACCGGGGAGCTGTTTTTT.

The V gene is TRBV5-1, the J gene TRBJ2-7; a weak D match, TRBD1 (6 bases). The CDR3 totals 14 residues. Per the germline V gene, CDR1 is SGHRS and CDR2 is YFSETQ. With 3 bases removed from V and 2 bases from J, the gap between germline ends came to 12 bases. This chain's CDR3 is CASSSSDSTYEQYF. The CDR3 bases are TGCGCCAGCAGCTCCTCGGACAGCACCTACGAGCAGTACTTC.